This T cell receptor beta chain comes out of a study of blood T cell repertoires in COVID-19. Clones were sequenced by immunoSEQ multiplex PCR, and TCRdb holds only the in-frame ones, with some missing. This sample has fewer than 150,000 clones; roughly 84% occur once, and the top ten carry under 4.5%. CDR1 and CDR2 (germline): MNHEY, SMNVEV (reference sequence). Trimming at V came to 6 bases and at J to 11 bases, leaving 16 bases not matched to a gene. The CDR3 covers 15 residues. The sequence was obtained from a man aged 45 to 65 in a cohort exposed to, infected with or recovered from COVID-19 (not recorded which). V and J are TRBV27 and TRBJ1-1, with TRBD1 matching 9 bases. Input material: PBMCs or T cells enriched from blood (not recorded which). In DNA, the CDR3 is TGTGCCAGCAGGAGCTCCGGGACAGGGAACCGAGTGGCTTTCTTT. Protein product: CASRSSGTGNRVAFF.